This T cell receptor (beta chain) was sequenced in a study of cytomegalovirus exposure and HLA in healthy donors. With 60 Vbeta and 13 Jbeta primers, the PCR was carried out. The repertoire was sequenced with immunoSEQ multiplex PCR; TCRdb's copy has only in-frame clones and lacks some. The sample shows under 200,000 clones, about 82% of them seen only once. This CDR3 is built from 13 residues. Germline values: CDR1 WSHSY, CDR2 SAAADI. V gave up 7 bases and J gave up 4 bases; unmatched junction bases: 5. The chain links TRBV10-2 to TRBJ1-2, with 8 bases lining up with TRBD1. The clonotype was recovered from a woman between 45 and 65 years old in good health and CMV-seronegative. The sequenced material came from PBMCs. In DNA, the CDR3 is TGCGCCAGCACGGCAGGGGGCCCCTATGGCTACACCTTC. This codes for CASTAGGPYGYTF.